The 24 T cell receptor beta chains presented below share a single source sample, sequenced in a study of cytomegalovirus exposure and HLA in healthy donors. The PCR made use of 60 Vbeta and 13 Jbeta primers. The method was immunoSEQ multiplex PCR; TCRdb's version includes in-frame clones alone and lacks a portion of them. Of approximately 170,000 clones listed, 77% are singletons. Sequencing was done on a sample of PBMCs. These receptors were taken from a female donor in good health and CMV-seronegative.

The rearrangement joins TRBV28 to TRBJ2-7, with D perhaps matching TRBD2 (5 bases). Germline V gives CDR1 MDHEN, CDR2 SYDVKM. The V and J ends lost 7 bases and 2 bases respectively, with 12 bases between them. The CDR3 has 13 amino acids. The CDR3 is CASIGEPTYEQYF. The CDR3, as DNA: TGTGCCAGCATCGGGGAACCCACCTACGAGCAGTACTTC.

This clone was detected only a few times. The chain recombines TRBV7-9 with TRBJ1-6; 7 bases align to TRBD1. Trimming removed 4 bases from V and 1 base from J; junction bases left unmatched: 7. CDR1 and CDR2 (germline): SEHNR, FQNEAQ (reference sequence). The CDR3 has 17 amino acids. This CDR3 reads CASSSRQGQSYNSPLHF. CDR3 nucleotides: TGTGCCAGCAGCTCAAGACAGGGACAATCCTATAATTCACCCCTCCACTTT. The full variable domain, rest sourced from reference TRBV7-9 and TRBJ1-6, is DTGVSQNPRHKITKRGQNVTFRCDPISEHNRLYWYRQTLGQGPEFLTYFQNEAQLEKSRLLSDRFSAERPKGSFSTLEIQRTEQGDSAMYLCASSSRQGQSYNSPLHFGNGTRLTVT.

The V and J genes are TRBV5-6 and TRBJ1-6, with TRBD1 as a possible D gene (6 bases). Germline CDR1 and CDR2: SGHDT and YYEEEE. This CDR3 region has 15 residues. V shed 2 bases and J shed 7 bases, with 13 bases lying between them. DNA for the CDR3: TGTGCCAGCAGCTTATTGCCAGGGGACAATTCACCCCTCCACTTT. Translated, it gives CASSLLPGDNSPLHF.

This clone has only a few counts. J is TRBJ2-3 and V is TRBV11-2; 10 bases are shared with TRBD1. The CDR3 extends over 15 amino acids. In germline, CDR1 is SGHAT, CDR2 FQNNGV. Unmatched junction bases numbered 4, after V lost 5 bases and J lost 2 bases. The CDR3 protein is CASSPDRGHTDTQYF. The DNA for the CDR3 is TGTGCCAGCAGCCCTGACAGGGGGCACACAGATACGCAGTATTTT.

This clone appeared once. The rearrangement uses TRBV7-8 and TRBJ2-2, with a possible D match to TRBD1 (6 bases). The CDR3 runs to 16 residues. Germline loops: CDR1 SGHVS, CDR2 FQNEAQ. Trimming took off 4 bases at V and 0 bases at J, with 12 bases between the two ends. The CDR3 reads CASSSWTAANTGELFF. The CDR3, as DNA: TGTGCCAGCAGCTCTTGGACAGCTGCGAACACCGGGGAGCTGTTTTTT.

This clone was counted between two and nine times. The chain uses TRBV14 and TRBJ2-1, with D possibly matching TRBD1 (5 bases). The CDR3 contains 14 residues. Germline V gene lookup returns CDR1 SGHDN and CDR2 FVKESK. V dropped 7 bases and J dropped 5 bases, with 15 bases sitting between them. CDR3 bases: TGTGCCAGCAACCGACAGCTGACTGACAATGAGCAGTTCTTC. Protein: CASNRQLTDNEQFF.

The J gene is TRBJ2-7, the V gene TRBV6-5; TRBD2 might be the D (5 bases). V was pared by 6 bases and J by 3 bases, with 15 bases between. CDR3 length: 14 residues. Germline V gene data show CDR1 as MNHEY and CDR2 as SVGAGI. The DNA of the CDR3 is TGTGCCAGCAGAATCACTAGATCCCACTACGAGCAGTACTTC. Translating it yields CASRITRSHYEQYF.

The gene calls are TRBV6-4 and TRBJ2-2, with D maybe TRBD2 (6 bases). Germline CDR1 is MRHNA and CDR2 is SNTAGT. CDR3 length equals 14 residues. Trimming cost V 5 bases and J 8 bases, with 15 bases left between them. CDR3 region: CASSTGTQAGELFF. CDR3 DNA sequence: TGTGCCAGCAGTACCGGGACTCAGGCTGGGGAGCTGTTTTTT.

J is TRBJ2-1 and V is TRBV6-1; D is perhaps TRBD1 (5 bases). V dropped 2 bases and J dropped 10 bases, with 12 bases sitting between them. The CDR3 is made up of 13 amino acids. In germline, CDR1 is MNHNS, CDR2 SASEGT. The CDR3 loop is CASSELGTGEQFF. CDR3 DNA: TGTGCCAGCAGTGAACTGGGAACAGGAGAGCAGTTCTTC.

The CDR3: CASTPLAGIDEQFF. The CDR3 nucleotides are TGTGCCAGTACCCCACTAGCGGGAATCGATGAGCAGTTCTTC. This chain connects TRBV19 to TRBJ2-1, with 10 bases lining up with TRBD2. Per the germline V gene, CDR1 is LNHDA and CDR2 is SQIVND (reference sequence). With 7 bases clipped from V and 8 bases from J, the junction kept 8 bases outside the gene matches. The CDR3 totals 14 residues.

This chain connects TRBV7-9 to TRBJ2-5; no definite D call. The CDR3 runs 12 residues. V lost 5 bases and J 4 bases, leaving 8 bases between the germline ends. CDR1 and CDR2 (germline): SEHNR, FQNEAQ (reference sequence). As DNA, the CDR3 is TGTGCCAGCAGCCCCGAGGCAGAGACCCAGTACTTC. Protein product: CASSPEAETQYF.

The sample holds a few counts of this clone. The rearrangement uses TRBV7-3 and TRBJ2-5; D uncertain. Trimming left V 2 bases short and J 5 bases short, with 9 bases between. This CDR3 contains 13 residues. Germline V gives CDR1 SGHTA, CDR2 FQGTGA. The CDR3 loop reads CASSLVSGETQYF. CDR3 DNA: TGTGCCAGCAGCTTAGTTTCGGGTGAGACCCAGTACTTC.

The chain joins TRBV2 to TRBJ2-2; a weak D match, TRBD1 (6 bases). The CDR3 length is 14 residues. CDR1 is SNHLY and CDR2 is FYNNEI in the germline V gene. With 7 bases removed from V and 1 base from J, the gap between germline ends came to 10 bases. The CDR3 region has the DNA TGTGCCAGCAAGAAGGGGGAGAACACCGGGGAGCTGTTTTTT. Protein: CASKKGENTGELFF.

The rearrangement links TRBV5-5 to TRBJ2-3, with D maybe TRBD1 (5 bases). CDR3 length: 15 residues. The germline V gene encodes CDR1 SGHKS and CDR2 YYEKEE (reference sequence). Trimming took off 4 bases at V and 0 bases at J, with 12 bases between the two ends. The DNA of the CDR3 is TGTGCCAGCAGCCCCAGGGTAGTTAGCACAGATACGCAGTATTTT. This translates into CASSPRVVSTDTQYF.

This chain connects TRBV18 to TRBJ2-2, with 10 bases fitting TRBD2. The germline V gene has CDR1 KGHSH and CDR2 LQKENI. V lost 1 base, J lost 1 base, and 3 bases stayed unmatched. This CDR3 has 17 residues. CDR3 residues: CASSPLSSGGNTGELFF. The CDR3 DNA is TGTGCCAGCTCACCACTTTCTAGCGGGGGGAACACCGGGGAGCTGTTTTTT.

The rearrangement uses TRBV9 and TRBJ2-1; TRBD2 matches at 9 bases. The V and J ends lost 0 bases and 6 bases, in that order; junction bases with no gene match: 7. Per germline, CDR1 SGDLS and CDR2 YYNGEE. There are 16 residues in the CDR3. The CDR3 coding sequence is TGTGCCAGCAGCGTAGGTTCAGCGGGGGGCAGCAATGAGCAGTTCTTC. Its translation is CASSVGSAGGSNEQFF.

The V call is TRBV4-1, the J call TRBJ1-1; 9 bases are a match to TRBD1. J gave up 0 bases and V 4 bases, and 3 bases lay outside the gene matches. This CDR3 has 15 amino acids. Germline V lookup: CDR1 MGHRA, CDR2 YSYEKL. CDR3 nucleotides: TGCGCCAGCAGCCGAGGACAGGGGATGAACACTGAAGCTTTCTTT. Protein: CASSRGQGMNTEAFF.

The chain uses TRBV14 and TRBJ1-4; unclear D gene. V was trimmed by 7 bases and J by 8 bases, leaving 11 bases between them. This CDR3 is 12 amino acids long. The germline V gene encodes CDR1 SGHDN and CDR2 FVKESK. The CDR3 is CASKGLQEKLFF. CDR3 bases: TGTGCCAGCAAAGGACTACAGGAAAAACTGTTTTTT.

The chain carries TRBV21-1 and TRBJ2-7; TRBD1, the table's D call, was not compared with the DNA. TRBV21-1 is a listed pseudogene. The CDR3 is 14 amino acids. The CDR3 loop is CASSNPSRGSEQYF. For the CDR3, the DNA is TGTGCCAGCAGCAACCCTAGCAGGGGGTCCGAGCAGTACTTC.

This clone has only one observation. The CDR3 spells CASSLVTGRAYNEQFF. DNA for the CDR3: TGTGCCAGCAGCTTAGTTACGGGGAGGGCCTACAATGAGCAGTTCTTC. J is TRBJ2-1 and V is TRBV7-9, with TRBD2 identical over 7 bases. The V and J ends lost 1 base and 2 bases, in that order; junction bases with no gene match: 5. Germline CDR1 and CDR2: SEHNR and FQNEAQ (reference sequence). The CDR3 sequence is 16 residues long. Full variable domain (remainder filled in from reference TRBV7-9 and TRBJ2-1): DTGVSQNPRHKITKRGQNVTFRCDPISEHNRLYWYRQTLGQGPEFLTYFQNEAQLEKSRLLSDRFSAERPKGSFSTLEIQRTEQGDSAMYLCASSLVTGRAYNEQFFGPGTRLTVL.

This clone was seen only a few times. V is TRBV6-1 and J is TRBJ1-1, with D tentatively TRBD1 (6 bases). In germline, CDR1 is MNHNS, CDR2 SASEGT. V gave up 2 bases and J gave up 5 bases, with 15 bases separating them. CDR3 length: 15 residues. The CDR3 is CASSESPGGATEAFF. The CDR3 DNA is TGTGCCAGCAGTGAATCGCCGGGGGGGGCGACTGAAGCTTTCTTT.

V gene TRBV6-4 combines with J gene TRBJ2-1, with a tentative D call TRBD2 (5 bases). This CDR3 is 15 amino acids long. Germline CDR1 is MRHNA and CDR2 is SNTAGT. Trimming left V 4 bases short and J 0 bases short, with 10 bases between. The chain's CDR3 is CASSAEESSYNEQFF. The DNA of the CDR3 is TGTGCCAGCAGTGCGGAGGAGAGCTCCTACAATGAGCAGTTCTTC.

This clone was counted a few times. The chain carries TRBV6-4 and TRBJ2-1; the match to TRBD2 covers 8 bases. The length of the CDR3 is 14 residues. In germline, CDR1 is MRHNA, CDR2 SNTAGT. J lost 6 bases, V lost 6 bases, and 7 bases had no gene match. The CDR3 nucleotides read TGTGCCAGCAGCGAATCCGGGACTAGCAATGAGCAGTTCTTC. It encodes CASSESGTSNEQFF.

The chain links TRBV2 to TRBJ2-1; no definite D call. Germline CDR1 reads SNHLY; CDR2 reads FYNNEI. Trimming cost V 7 bases and J 6 bases, with 19 bases left between them. The CDR3 loop spans 15 amino acids. DNA of the CDR3: TGTGCCAGCACTTTAGGCCTAGTACCCTCCAATGAGCAGTTCTTC. This translates into CASTLGLVPSNEQFF.